This T cell receptor (beta chain) was observed in a study of blood T cell repertoires in COVID-19. The overall study: COVID-19 samples, acute and convalescent, were from the United States, Italy and Spain. In each case, the material was cDNA or gDNA derived from T cells, B-cell-depleted T cells, or PBMCs.

Authors' processing steps: Amplification from reference gene primers served as the basis for estimated nucleated cell counts. Produced via immunoSEQ multiplex PCR; TCRdb's table is partial and in-frame only. V, J and clone size are those of that table, while D and trimming were read from the DNA. Here the sample spans tens of thousands of clones, over 85% being singletons. Germline values: CDR1 SEHNR, CDR2 FQNEAQ (reference sequence). The ends lost 3 bases at V and 6 bases at J; junction bases unmatched: 3. The CDR3 has 14 residues. The chain joins TRBV7-9 to TRBJ1-4; TRBD1 agrees at 8 bases. The specimen was peripheral blood. This sequence was found in a man of 80 years or more with acute or convalescent COVID-19. The CDR3 sequence: CASSFGQGHEKLFF. CDR3 bases: TGTGCCAGCAGCTTCGGACAGGGCCATGAAAAACTGTTTTTT.